The source of this T cell receptor (beta chain) is a study of tumor-infiltrating lymphocytes in localized non-small cell lung cancer. This CDR3 is 14 amino acids long. Trimming stripped 0 bases from V and 1 base from J, with 5 bases between. CDR1 is LNHDA, CDR2 SQIVND, per germline (reference sequence). Sequenced by immunoSEQ multiplex PCR; TCRdb stores in-frame clones only, minus some. The data contain more than 9,000 clones, about 60% of them seen just once; the ten biggest clones take up approximately 10%. The chain carries TRBV19 and TRBJ2-3; no definite D call. The material sequenced was uninvolved lung tissue not adjacent to the tumor. The source is a human donor with non-small cell lung cancer. CDR3 sequence (DNA): TGTGCCAGTAGTATAGACACAGGCACAGATACGCAGTATTTT. Its translation: CASSIDTGTDTQYF.